Below, one T cell receptor beta chain is given with its context. This entry belongs to a study of molecular identifiers for immune sequencing clone quantification. The CDR3 totals 14 residues. The V end was cut by 5 bases, the J end by 8 bases, with 18 bases between. Previously reported methods and listed TCR primers produced the bulk TCR libraries. TCRdb ran MiXCR on the PCR reads and lists one entry per CDR3 protein. Among around 480,000 distinct CDR3 sequences listed, about 26% were seen once. The source material was naive CD8+ T cells from blood, with Jurkat cell RNA spiked in. Subset indicated: FACS-sorted CD8+CD4-CCR7+CD45RA+ naive T cells. The chain is built from TRBV6-7 and TRBJ1-1; perhaps TRBD1 as D (5 bases). TRBV6-7 is assigned to the ORF class and has an uncertain function. This receptor was obtained from a human donor in good health. Some libraries in this study had Jurkat cell RNA spiked in. For the CDR3, the DNA is TGTGCCAGCAGTGAAAAGGGGTTCTGCAGGGAAGCTTTCTTT. Amino acids: CASSEKGFCREAFF.